This T cell receptor beta chain was captured by sequencing in a study of blood T cell repertoires in COVID-19. Background on the study: Samples came from the United States, Italy and Spain, spanning acute and convalescent COVID-19.

This table comes from immunoSEQ multiplex PCR, and its TCRdb copy is limited to in-frame clones, with some not included. The sample contains about 170,000 clones, less than 85% of which appear only once. Trimming removed 0 bases at V and 2 bases at J, with 8 bases between. The CDR3 sequence is 15 residues long. CDR1 is SGHNT, CDR2 YENEEA, per germline. This clonotype was obtained from a human donor with acute or convalescent COVID-19. The donor label of this sample is uncertain. This chain connects TRBV11-3 to TRBJ2-1; maybe TRBD1 (6 bases). The specimen sequenced was peripheral blood. DNA for the CDR3: TGTGCCAGCAGCTTAGAAGCAGGGGCCTACAATGAGCAGTTCTTC. This translates into CASSLEAGAYNEQFF.